This T cell receptor beta chain was identified during a study of blood T cell repertoires in COVID-19. Original methodology: Estimation of nucleated cell counts relied on the amplification of reference gene primers. TCRdb's copy holds only in-frame clones and misses some; the assay was immunoSEQ multiplex PCR. The V and J calls and clone size were taken over from that table, and D and trimming were inferred from the DNA. The sample has some 150,000 clones; roughly 82% are singletons. The sequenced sample consisted of peripheral blood. The TCR was taken from a woman aged 45-59 years in a cohort sampled during active or convalescent COVID-19.

The DNA of the CDR3 is TGTGCCAGCAGTTACTTGGCAGGGGGCTACAATGAGCAGTTCTTC. It translates to CASSYLAGGYNEQFF. The chain employs TRBV6-5 and TRBJ2-1; 7 bases are a match to TRBD1. J gave up 3 bases and V 1 base, and 3 bases lay outside the gene matches. CDR3 length equals 15 residues. CDR1 is MNHEY, CDR2 SVGAGI, per germline.